Following are 20 T cell receptor beta chains from one sample sequenced in a study of cytomegalovirus exposure and HLA in healthy donors. PCR primers comprised 60 Vbeta and 13 Jbeta primers. Here immunoSEQ multiplex PCR was the method, and the copy in TCRdb shows in-frame clones only, minus some. This table holds 150,000 to 180,000 clones, 70% to 80% found once. What was sequenced was PBMCs. These receptor sequences come from a woman aged 40-49 years in good health and CMV-seronegative.

The V call is TRBV10-3, the J call TRBJ1-2; tentatively, D is TRBD1 (5 bases). The germline gives CDR1 ENHRY, CDR2 SYGVKD. This CDR3 has 14 amino acids. The V and J ends lost 2 bases and 4 bases respectively, with 11 bases between them. CDR3: CAISERGQGYGYTF. In DNA, the CDR3 is TGTGCCATCAGTGAGAGGGGTCAGGGCTATGGCTACACCTTC.

In DNA form, the CDR3 reads TGTGCCAGCAGCTTAGAACTAGCGGGACGGTACTACGAGCAGTACTTC. It yields the protein CASSLELAGRYYEQYF. The chain has TRBV7-9 and TRBJ2-5, with 10 positions matching TRBD2. The J call is uncertain, as TRBJ2-7 better fits the DNA end. The CDR3 extends over 16 amino acids. Germline-derived CDR1 and CDR2 are SEHNR and FQNEAQ (reference sequence).

The V and J genes are TRBV12-2 and TRBJ2-2; the table assigns TRBD2, which was not confirmed against the DNA. TRBV12-2 is a known pseudogene. CDR3 length equals 18 residues. Here the CDR3 reads CASRSTGTSGRGIGELFF. The CDR3, as DNA: TGTGCAAGTCGCTCAACGGGGACTAGCGGGAGGGGAATCGGGGAGCTGTTTTTT.

This clone was seen once. The V gene is TRBV5-1, the J gene TRBJ1-4; 8 bases align to TRBD1. This CDR3 has 14 residues. J lost 8 bases, V lost 4 bases, and 7 bases had no gene match. The germline CDR1 and CDR2 sequences are SGHRS and YFSETQ. CDR3 loop: CASSRGTGKEKLFF. DNA for the CDR3: TGCGCCAGCAGCCGGGGGACAGGAAAGGAAAAACTGTTTTTT.

This clone occurred a few times. The chain combines TRBV13 with TRBJ1-3, with a weak D call TRBD1 (6 bases). The CDR3 length is 16 residues. V lost 9 bases, J lost 0 bases, and 18 bases lay in between. Germline V gene lookup returns CDR1 PRHDT and CDR2 FYEKMQ (reference sequence). The CDR3 here is CASTIGQHFSGNTIYF. The CDR3 DNA is TGTGCCAGTACTATAGGACAGCACTTCTCTGGAAACACCATATATTTT.

The gene calls are TRBV6-5 and TRBJ2-5; 8 bases align to TRBD1. CDR3 length: 13 residues. V dropped 7 bases and J dropped 5; count of bases not matched to a gene: 6. The V gene's germline CDR1 is MNHEY and CDR2 SVGAGI. The CDR3 bases are TGTGCCAGCAACCCAGGGGGCCTGGAGACCCAGTACTTC. Translating gives CASNPGGLETQYF.

This clone was recorded only once. Compared with germline, one end of the junction differs, possibly owing to a read error. The chain uses TRBV7-7 and TRBJ1-3, with D hard to call. The CDR3 has 15 amino acids. The V gene's germline CDR1 is SSHAT and CDR2 FNYEAQ (reference sequence). The DNA of the CDR3 is TGTGCTAGCAGCCCGGAGGGCAGTGCTGGAAACACCATATATTTT. It yields the protein CASSPEGSAGNTIYF.

This sequence joins TRBV5-1 and TRBJ1-2; 8 bases map to TRBD1. Germline values: CDR1 SGHRS, CDR2 YFSETQ. J gave up 8 bases and V 4 bases, and 10 bases lay outside the gene matches. The CDR3 runs 14 residues. As DNA, the CDR3 is TGCGCCAGCAGCGAACGGACAGGGAGCCACGGCTACACCTTC. Protein sequence: CASSERTGSHGYTF.

The rearrangement links TRBV2 to TRBJ2-3; TRBD1 matches at 10 bases. This CDR3 region has 14 residues. The germline gives CDR1 SNHLY, CDR2 FYNNEI. With 11 bases clipped from V and 2 bases from J, the junction kept 7 bases outside the gene matches. CDR3 coding DNA: TGTGCCGGGGGACAGGGGACTTTCACAGATACGCAGTATTTT. It codes for CAGGQGTFTDTQYF.

The chain couples TRBV5-4 to TRBJ2-2; D may be TRBD1 (6 bases). The germline CDR1 and CDR2 sequences are SGHNT and YYREEE (reference sequence). The length of the CDR3 is 16 residues. The V end lost 0 bases, the J end lost 8 bases, and 17 bases lay between the germline ends. CDR3 residues: CASSLGGQRLRGELFF. The CDR3 DNA follows: TGTGCCAGCAGCTTGGGTGGACAGAGACTTCGAGGGGAGCTGTTTTTT.

The genes are TRBV10-1 and TRBJ2-7; D is unresolved. CDR1 is WNHNN, CDR2 SYGVQD, per germline (reference sequence). V lost 1 base and J 0 bases, leaving 19 bases between the germline ends. This CDR3 comprises 18 residues. Written as DNA, the CDR3 is TGCGCCAGCAGTGAGTGTCGGAACAGCATCCTAAGCTCCTACGAGCAGTACTTC. Protein sequence: CASSECRNSILSSYEQYF.

The chain is built from TRBV19 and TRBJ1-5, with a tentative D call TRBD1 (6 bases). The V end lost 4 bases, the J end lost 5 bases, and 15 bases lay between the germline ends. CDR1 is LNHDA and CDR2 is SQIVND in the germline V gene (reference sequence). The CDR3 spans 15 residues. The CDR3 region is CASSRVEGGDQPQHF. In DNA form, the CDR3 reads TGTGCCAGTAGTAGGGTGGAAGGGGGAGATCAGCCCCAGCATTTT.

The V call is TRBV10-3, the J call TRBJ1-5, with 9 nucleotides matching TRBD1. Per germline, CDR1 ENHRY and CDR2 SYGVKD. The CDR3 sequence is 14 residues long. V shed 5 bases and J 4 bases; nucleotides not matched to a gene: 3. The CDR3, as DNA: TGTGCCATCAGTTGGACAGGGGATAATCAGCCCCAGCATTTT. This translates into CAISWTGDNQPQHF.

This clone was found a few times. The gene calls are TRBV4-1 and TRBJ2-7; D may be TRBD2 (6 bases). V lost 0 bases to trimming and J lost 0 bases, with 15 bases between them. CDR1 is MGHRA, CDR2 YSYEKL, per germline. The CDR3 loop spans 17 amino acids. CDR3 DNA sequence: TGCGCCAGCAGCCAAGAAGCCCTGGGGGACTTCTCCTACGAGCAGTACTTC. Translated, it gives CASSQEALGDFSYEQYF.

The V and J genes are TRBV5-1 and TRBJ2-3; 7 positions match TRBD1. Trimming cost V 3 bases and J 0 bases; bases outside gene matches: 4. The germline gives CDR1 SGHRS, CDR2 YFSETQ. The CDR3 has 15 amino acids. The chain's CDR3 is CASSWGQFSTDTQYF. CDR3 sequence (DNA): TGCGCCAGCAGCTGGGGACAGTTCAGCACAGATACGCAGTATTTT.

This chain joins TRBV18 and TRBJ1-2, with 8 bases that match TRBD1. The V and J ends lost 6 bases and 6 bases, in that order; junction bases with no gene match: 6. The CDR3 length is 13 residues. Germline V gene sequence: CDR1 KGHSH, CDR2 LQKENI. CDR3 sequence (DNA): TGTGCCAGCTCGGCACAGGGGGGCGATGGCTACACCTTC. Translation: CASSAQGGDGYTF.

The chain links TRBV2 to TRBJ1-4; D is possibly TRBD1 (6 bases). The CDR3 contains 15 residues. Trimming took off 4 bases at V and 0 bases at J, with 9 bases between the two ends. Germline V gene data show CDR1 as SNHLY and CDR2 as FYNNEI. The CDR3 region has the DNA TGTGCCAGCAGTGGAACAGGGCCAACTAATGAAAAACTGTTTTTT. This translates into CASSGTGPTNEKLFF.

The chain links TRBV13 to TRBJ1-3; D is unclear. The V gene lost 5 bases and the J gene lost 2 bases, with 13 bases spanning the gap. Germline CDR1 PRHDT, CDR2 FYEKMQ (reference sequence). This CDR3 spans 15 amino acids. Here the CDR3 reads CASSTNRGTGNTIYF. The CDR3 coding sequence is TGTGCCAGCAGCACCAACCGGGGTACTGGAAACACCATATATTTT.

The chain joins TRBV5-6 to TRBJ1-2, with D unresolved. Germline CDR1 SGHDT, CDR2 YYEEEE. The CDR3 spans 12 residues. V was pared by 1 base and J by 8 bases, with 9 bases between. CDR3 sequence: CASSLRREGYTF. The CDR3, as DNA: TGTGCCAGCAGCTTGAGAAGGGAGGGCTACACCTTC.

A single count supports this clone. This chain connects TRBV6-1 to TRBJ1-5; D is perhaps TRBD1 (6 bases). V lost 4 bases and J lost 11, with 15 bases in between. In germline, CDR1 is MNHNS, CDR2 SASEGT. The CDR3 covers 13 residues. The CDR3 DNA reads as TGTGCCAGCAGTGCGGGGCCAGAGGGGGCCCAGCATTTT. It specifies CASSAGPEGAQHF.